Below are 22 T cell receptor beta chains sequenced from a single sample in a study of CD8+ T cells in alopecia areata. Following RNA extraction, reverse transcription yielded cDNA that acted as the sequencing template. Measured with immunoSEQ multiplex PCR; TCRdb has only the in-frame clones, and not every one. Among about 200,000 clones listed, more than 55% were seen once. The sequenced sample was CD8+ T cells sorted from blood. The receptor set was obtained from a human donor in good health.

The chain uses TRBV5-1 and TRBJ2-1; D call uncertain. CDR1 is SGHRS and CDR2 is YFSETQ in the germline V gene. The CDR3 is 12 residues long. V lost 1 base to trimming and J lost 7 bases, with 6 bases between them. This CDR3 reads CASSLSANEQFF. In DNA, the CDR3 is TGCGCCAGCAGCTTGAGCGCTAATGAGCAGTTCTTC.

The chain has TRBV29-1 and TRBJ1-1, with D possibly matching TRBD1 (6 bases). Deletions cut 7 bases from V and 4 bases from J, with 10 bases between. This CDR3 is 11 amino acids long. Germline V gene data show CDR1 as SQVTM and CDR2 as ANQGSEA. DNA of the CDR3: TGCAGCGCCTCGACAGGCACTGAAGCTTTCTTT. The encoded protein is CSASTGTEAFF.

The chain carries TRBV4-1 and TRBJ1-5; D remains ambiguous. Trimming took 0 bases from V and 6 from J, leaving 9 bases between them. There are 14 residues in the CDR3. From germline, CDR1 is MGHRA and CDR2 YSYEKL. The CDR3 DNA reads TGCGCCAGCAGCCAAGATCCGGGTAGTCAGCCCCAGCATTTT. It is translated as CASSQDPGSQPQHF.

This chain links TRBV6-6 with TRBJ1-2; D uncertain. Trimming left V 8 bases short and J 4 bases short, with 17 bases between. CDR1 and CDR2 from the germline V gene are MNHNY and SVGAGI (reference sequence). The CDR3 is made up of 14 amino acids. Here the CDR3 reads CASSQGPTTYGYTF. The CDR3 DNA sequence: TGTGCCAGCTCCCAAGGCCCGACTACCTATGGCTACACCTTC.

The rearrangement joins TRBV11-2 to TRBJ1-5; D not certain. The germline V gene has CDR1 SGHAT and CDR2 FQNNGV. The CDR3 length is 14 residues. V was cut by 1 base and J by 3 bases, with 7 bases left in between. CDR3 nucleotides: TGTGCCAGCAGCTTAGGACCGATCAATCAGCCCCAGCATTTT. It translates to CASSLGPINQPQHF.

J is TRBJ2-3 and V is TRBV13, with 10 bases fitting TRBD2. Germline CDR1 reads PRHDT; CDR2 reads FYEKMQ (reference sequence). CDR3 length: 15 amino acids. Trimming at V came to 5 bases and at J to 4 bases, leaving 6 bases not matched to a gene. The CDR3: CASSPAGGPADTQYF. CDR3 DNA sequence: TGTGCCAGCAGCCCAGCGGGGGGGCCGGCAGATACGCAGTATTTT.

The rearrangement joins TRBV5-6 to TRBJ2-3; 7 nucleotides align to TRBD1. Germline values: CDR1 SGHDT, CDR2 YYEEEE. Trimming at V came to 2 bases and at J to 6 bases, leaving 3 bases not matched to a gene. The CDR3 length is 13 residues. This CDR3 is CASSLDRVDTQYF. The CDR3 nucleotides read TGTGCCAGCAGCTTAGACAGGGTTGATACGCAGTATTTT.

V and J are TRBV4-1 and TRBJ1-2; perhaps TRBD1 as D (5 bases). Germline V gene lookup returns CDR1 MGHRA and CDR2 YSYEKL. CDR3 length equals 15 residues. The V and J ends lost 0 bases and 4 bases respectively, with 12 bases between them. The CDR3 loop reads CASSQDREEVYGYTF. CDR3 nucleotide sequence: TGCGCCAGCAGCCAAGACAGGGAAGAGGTCTATGGCTACACCTTC.

The chain joins TRBV29-1 to TRBJ1-1; D remains ambiguous. Deletions cut 3 bases from V and 1 base from J, with 12 bases between. Germline CDR1 SQVTM, CDR2 ANQGSEA. This CDR3 has 14 residues. DNA for the CDR3: TGCAGCGTTGAGAAGGGAACCCGGAACACTGAAGCTTTCTTT. It translates to CSVEKGTRNTEAFF.

The rearrangement uses TRBV30 and TRBJ2-7; D is perhaps TRBD2 (6 bases). The V gene's germline CDR1 is GTSNPN and CDR2 SVGIG (reference sequence). The CDR3 contains 13 residues. Trimming removed 0 bases from V and 6 bases from J, with 12 bases in between. Written as DNA, the CDR3 is TGTGCCTGGAGTGTAACGGTAGCGGCCGAGCAGTACTTC. This gives the protein CAWSVTVAAEQYF.

This clone was observed a handful of times. The rearrangement links TRBV29-1 to TRBJ1-1; D not resolved. This CDR3 region has 13 residues. Germline V gene lookup returns CDR1 SQVTM and CDR2 ANQGSEA. Trimming left V 4 bases short and J 4 bases short, with 13 bases between. The CDR3 spells CSVGKGEGTEAFF. CDR3 in DNA: TGCAGCGTTGGTAAGGGTGAGGGCACTGAAGCTTTCTTT. Using reference TRBV29-1 and TRBJ1-1 for the parts outside the CDR3, the full variable domain is SAVISQKPSRDICQRGTSLTIQCQVDSQVTMMFWYRQQPGQSLTLIATANQGSEATYESGFVIDKFPISRPNLTFSTLTVSNMSPEDSSIYLCSVGKGEGTEAFFGQGTRLTVV.

The gene calls are TRBV4-1 and TRBJ1-6, with D unresolved. Trimming pared 1 base from V and 7 bases from J, leaving 8 bases between. CDR1 and CDR2 from the germline V gene are MGHRA and YSYEKL. The CDR3 runs 14 residues. CDR3 sequence reads: CASSQVEANSPLHF. CDR3 DNA: TGCGCCAGCAGCCAAGTGGAGGCGAATTCACCCCTCCACTTT.

A few counts support this clone. The rearrangement links TRBV2 to TRBJ2-1; D is uncertain. This CDR3 spans 16 amino acids. The germline V gene encodes CDR1 SNHLY and CDR2 FYNNEI. V was shortened by 2 bases and J by 3 bases, with 14 bases between the two germline ends. DNA of the CDR3: TGTGCCAGCAGTGAAAGGGCGACGAACTTCTACAATGAGCAGTTCTTC. This translates into CASSERATNFYNEQFF.

The chain links TRBV4-2 to TRBJ2-7; maybe TRBD1 (6 bases). The CDR3 is 16 residues long. Trimming cost V 0 bases and J 0 bases, with 12 bases left between them. Looked up from germline, CDR1 is LGHNA and CDR2 is YNFKEQ. The CDR3 sequence is CASSQEDRPSSYEQYF. The CDR3 DNA is TGTGCCAGCAGCCAAGAAGACAGGCCGAGCTCCTACGAGCAGTACTTC.

The rearrangement uses TRBV29-1 and TRBJ1-1; 7 positions agree with TRBD1. V shed 8 bases and J 3 bases; nucleotides not matched to a gene: 6. This CDR3 spans 12 amino acids. The germline V gene has CDR1 SQVTM and CDR2 ANQGSEA. CDR3 nucleotide sequence: TGCAGCCTCAGGGGGGGGGACACTGAAGCTTTCTTT. Protein sequence: CSLRGGDTEAFF.

The chain has TRBV28 and TRBJ1-1; D is uncertain. The CDR3 is 13 residues long. V shed 3 bases and J shed 5 bases, with 10 bases lying between them. Germline V gene sequence: CDR1 MDHEN, CDR2 SYDVKM. The CDR3 sequence: CASSFLGGTEAFF. In DNA, the CDR3 is TGTGCCAGCAGTTTCCTGGGCGGGACTGAAGCTTTCTTT.

This chain joins TRBV27 and TRBJ2-7, with 7 bases that match TRBD2. This CDR3 region has 15 residues. Germline trimming cut 6 bases from V and 0 bases from J; bases unmatched to any gene: 8. CDR1 is MNHEY, CDR2 SMNVEV, per germline (reference sequence). CDR3 sequence reads: CASSPRGGSSYEQYF. CDR3 sequence (DNA): TGTGCCAGCAGCCCTCGAGGCGGGAGCTCCTACGAGCAGTACTTC.

This clone has a handful of counts. J is TRBJ1-4 and V is TRBV11-2; D unclear. The CDR3 is 14 residues long. CDR1 and CDR2 (germline): SGHAT, FQNNGV. Trimming left V 3 bases short and J 0 bases short, with 5 bases between. This CDR3 reads CASSLPTTNEKLFF. The CDR3 nucleotides are TGTGCCAGCAGCTTGCCTACAACTAATGAAAAACTGTTTTTT.

There are a few counts of this clone. The chain couples TRBV29-1 to TRBJ2-7, with D perhaps matching TRBD1 or TRBD2 (6 bases each). This CDR3 spans 13 amino acids. V dropped 7 bases and J dropped 3 bases, with 16 bases sitting between them. CDR1 is SQVTM, CDR2 ANQGSEA, per germline. The CDR3, as DNA: TGCAGCGACCTACAGGGAGGTAACTACGAGCAGTACTTC. It specifies CSDLQGGNYEQYF.

The chain combines TRBV29-1 with TRBJ2-4; D uncertain. CDR3 length: 11 amino acids. The V end lost 6 bases, the J end lost 5 bases, and 8 bases lay between the germline ends. The germline CDR1 and CDR2 sequences are SQVTM and ANQGSEA. CDR3 loop: CSVLYQNIQYF. As DNA, the CDR3 is TGCAGCGTGCTTTACCAAAACATTCAGTACTTC.

In its sample, this clone was seen a few times. The V gene is TRBV27, the J gene TRBJ1-1; 8 bases agree with TRBD1. The ends lost 6 bases at V and 4 bases at J; junction bases unmatched: 7. Germline V lookup: CDR1 MNHEY, CDR2 SMNVEV (reference sequence). The CDR3 is 14 residues long. CDR3 in amino acids: CASRTRGLVTEAFF. Written as DNA, the CDR3 is TGTGCCAGCAGAACCAGGGGGCTGGTCACTGAAGCTTTCTTT.

This chain joins TRBV6-6 and TRBJ2-5; weak D call: TRBD1 (5 bases). Trimming left V 5 bases short and J 3 bases short, with 16 bases between. The V gene's germline CDR1 is MNHNY and CDR2 SVGAGI (reference sequence). The CDR3 consists of 15 residues. The CDR3 reads CASSGAPAGKETQYF. The CDR3 coding sequence is TGTGCCAGCAGTGGGGCCCCGGCAGGGAAAGAGACCCAGTACTTC.